The 7 T cell receptor beta chains below all came from one sample that was sequenced in a study of cytomegalovirus exposure and HLA in healthy donors. With 60 Vbeta and 13 Jbeta primers, the PCR was carried out. This table comes from immunoSEQ multiplex PCR, and its TCRdb copy is limited to in-frame clones, with some not included. Among some 170,000 clones listed, about four fifths were seen once. The sample taken for sequencing was PBMCs. The receptors originated from a woman aged 18 to 35 in good health and CMV-seropositive.

This chain connects TRBV4-1 to TRBJ1-6; D remains ambiguous. Deletions cut 1 base from V and 13 bases from J, with 8 bases between. Germline loops: CDR1 MGHRA, CDR2 YSYEKL. This CDR3 region has 12 residues. The CDR3 reads CASSQGTVPLHF. CDR3 coding DNA: TGCGCCAGCAGCCAAGGAACAGTTCCCCTCCACTTT.

The chain combines TRBV19 with TRBJ1-1; D uncertain. V lost 2 bases to trimming and J lost 6 bases, with 10 bases between them. This CDR3 has 13 residues. Germline loops: CDR1 LNHDA, CDR2 SQIVND (reference sequence). The CDR3 spells CASSIREGSEAFF. In DNA, the CDR3 is TGTGCCAGTAGTATACGGGAGGGCTCTGAAGCTTTCTTT.

This clone was seen just once. The V and J genes are TRBV6-5 and TRBJ1-3, with TRBD1 matching 7 bases. CDR3 length equals 14 residues. V lost 6 bases, J lost 1 base, and 3 bases stayed unmatched. Germline V gene data show CDR1 as MNHEY and CDR2 as SVGAGI. CDR3 coding DNA: TGTGCCAGCAGCCCACAGGGGTCTGGAAACACCATATATTTT. Amino acid sequence: CASSPQGSGNTIYF.

CDR3 sequence (DNA): TGTGCCAGCAGCCAAGGTAGCGGGGGGGAGAAATCTAATGAGCAGTTCTTC. Protein sequence: CASSQGSGGEKSNEQFF. This rearrangement joins TRBV14 to TRBJ2-1; the match to TRBD2 covers 11 bases. From germline, CDR1 is SGHDN and CDR2 FVKESK. There are 17 residues in the CDR3. V shed 1 base, J shed 7 bases, and the junction held 9 bases outside the gene matches.

The gene calls are TRBV11-2 and TRBJ1-5, with D unresolved. V shed 5 bases and J shed 7 bases, with 18 bases lying between them. The CDR3 is 15 residues long. Germline V CDR1 and CDR2: SGHAT, FQNNGV. The CDR3 loop reads CASSPGEGRGQPQHF. The CDR3 nucleotides are TGTGCCAGCAGCCCGGGCGAGGGCCGCGGACAGCCCCAGCATTTT.

This chain links TRBV6-1 with TRBJ2-6, with D hard to call. Germline values: CDR1 MNHNS, CDR2 SASEGT. The V gene lost 4 bases and the J gene lost 1 base, with 11 bases spanning the gap. The CDR3 has 16 amino acids. CDR3 sequence reads: CASSAEQVSGANVLTF. Written as DNA, the CDR3 is TGTGCCAGCAGTGCCGAACAAGTTTCTGGGGCCAACGTCCTGACTTTC.

The CDR3 DNA reads TGTGCCAGTACCATCGTTGGGGGGGGCCAGACTGAAGCTTTCTTT. It specifies CASTIVGGGQTEAFF. The chain joins TRBV19 to TRBJ1-1; D might be TRBD1 (6 bases). The CDR3 is 15 amino acids. In germline, CDR1 is LNHDA, CDR2 SQIVND (reference sequence). V was cut by 7 bases and J by 5 bases, with 20 bases left in between.